This is a list of T cell receptor beta chains from one sample in a study of cytomegalovirus exposure and HLA in healthy donors. Only in-frame clones appear in the TCRdb table, and some are missing; sequencing was by immunoSEQ multiplex PCR. This sample's clone table lists roughly 190,000 clones. The sample was PBMCs. The receptors stem from a man aged 25 to 40 in good health and CMV-seronegative. Each CDR3 is given with its conserved first and last residue. The D gene is left open where the match is weak.

v_gene,d_gene,len,j_gene,CDR3nt,CDR3aa
TRBV6-1,NA,17,TRBJ1-1,TGTGCCAGCAGTGACGGGGCGGGGCCCGTGGGAGACACTGAAGCTTTCTTT,CASSDGAGPVGDTEAFF
TRBV6-4,TRBD1,16,TRBJ1-6,TGTGCCAGCAGTGAAGGTGCCGGACAGGGTAATTCACCCCTCCACTTT,CASSEGAGQGNSPLHF
TRBV6-5,NA,16,TRBJ2-2,TGTGCCAGCAGTTACTCCTCAGGGTCGGGCACCGGGGAGCTGTTTTTT,CASSYSSGSGTGELFF
TRBV10-2,NA,15,TRBJ1-2,TGCGCCAGCAGTGAGTCCTGGGGGCACGACTATGGCTACACCTTC,CASSESWGHDYGYTF
TRBV6-6,TRBD2,15,TRBJ2-3,TGTGCCAGCAGGGGACTAGCGGGAATCACAGATACGCAGTATTTT,CASRGLAGITDTQYF
TRBV4-3,TRBD1,15,TRBJ2-3,TGCGCCAGCAGCCCATGGGACAGGGGGCAAGATACGCAGTATTTT,CASSPWDRGQDTQYF
TRBV14,NA,12,TRBJ1-2,TGTGCCAGCAGCCAAGACTACTCTGGCTACACCTTC,CASSQDYSGYTF
TRBV19,NA,14,TRBJ2-5,TGTGCCAGTAGTATCGCAGGGGAGTGGGAGACCCAGTACTTC,CASSIAGEWETQYF
TRBV4-1,NA,13,TRBJ1-1,TGCGCCAGCAGCCGAGCAGGGTACCCTGAAGCTTTCTTT,CASSRAGYPEAFF
TRBV14,TRBD2,17,TRBJ2-1,TGTGCCAGCAGCCAAGAGCTAGCGGGGATTAAGCGGAATGAGCAGTTCTTC,CASSQELAGIKRNEQFF
TRBV25-1,NA,13,TRBJ1-1,TGTGCCAGCAGTCGGACAGTCACCACTGAAGCTTTCTTT,CASSRTVTTEAFF
TRBV9,NA,15,TRBJ1-4,TGTGCCAGCAGCGTAAAGGGGCAGATAAATGAAAAACTGTTTTTT,CASSVKGQINEKLFF
TRBV2,NA,15,TRBJ1-2,TGTGCCAGCAGCGACGGGACATCATTCAACTATGGCTACACCTTC,CASSDGTSFNYGYTF
TRBV27,NA,15,TRBJ2-6,TGTGCCAGCAGTTCCGGGTACCCTGGGGCCAACGTCCTGACTTTC,CASSSGYPGANVLTF
TRBV7-3,NA,14,TRBJ2-7,TGTGCCAGCAGCTTAATATCAGTTTCCTACGAGCAGTACTTC,CASSLISVSYEQYF
TRBV18,NA,13,TRBJ2-3,TGTGCCAGCTCACCGGGACTCCCGGATACGCAGTATTTT,CASSPGLPDTQYF
TRBV9,TRBD1,18,TRBJ1-5,TGTGCCAGCAGCGTTGACCCGGGACAGGGAGCAAGCAATCAGCCCCAGCATTTT,CASSVDPGQGASNQPQHF
TRBV19,NA,15,TRBJ2-5,TGTGCCAGTAGTATAGACGGGGGGCCCGTAGAGACCCAGTACTTC,CASSIDGGPVETQYF
TRBV4-2,TRBD1,19,TRBJ1-2,TGTGCCAGCAGCCAAGATCTTCCGGACAGGGTGAGGACTAACTATGGCTACACCTTC,CASSQDLPDRVRTNYGYTF
TRBV11-3,NA,15,TRBJ1-4,TGTGCCAGCAGCCAACGGGGGGGGCTTAATGAAAAACTGTTTTTT,CASSQRGGLNEKLFF
TRBV29-1,TRBD1,11,TRBJ2-7,TGCAGCGCTCGGGACAGCTACGAGCAGTACTTC,CSARDSYEQYF
TRBV28,TRBD1,12,TRBJ1-2,TGTGCCAGCAGTTTAAACTCCGGGACAGGGTCCTTC,CASSLNSGTGSF
TRBV2,TRBD1,14,TRBJ2-5,TGTGCCAGCAGGCACCGGACAGGGGAAGAGACCCAGTACTTC,CASRHRTGEETQYF
TRBV7-2,TRBD1,14,TRBJ1-2,TGTGCCAGCAGCTTCTCGACAGGGCGGTATGGCTACACCTTC,CASSFSTGRYGYTF
TRBV2,NA,14,TRBJ1-2,TGTGCCAGCAGCGTGGACAGCGTGAACTATGGCTACACCTTC,CASSVDSVNYGYTF
TRBV5-8,NA,15,TRBJ1-3,TGTGCCTCGGAGCAGGGTGTCATAGCTGGAAACACCATATATTTT,CASEQGVIAGNTIYF
TRBV6-4,TRBD1,13,TRBJ1-1,TGTGCCAGCAGGGGACAGGGGGACACTGAAGCTTTCTTT,CASRGQGDTEAFF
TRBV27,NA,13,TRBJ2-5,TGTGCCAGCTCTAGGGGGGGGGCGGAGACCCAGTACTTC,CASSRGGAETQYF
TRBV7-9,NA,15,TRBJ1-1,TGTGCCAGCAGCTTAGGGATGGGGGCGGACACTGAAGCTTTCTTT,CASSLGMGADTEAFF
TRBV30,TRBD2,15,TRBJ2-7,TGTGCCTGGAGTATCGGCGGGGGTTGGGGCCACGAGCAGTACTTC,CAWSIGGGWGHEQYF
TRBV29-1,TRBD1,17,TRBJ2-3,TGCAGCGTTGGGGACAGGGGGTCACTTGCTAGCACAGATACGCAGTATTTT,CSVGDRGSLASTDTQYF
TRBV5-1,NA,13,TRBJ2-5,TGCGCCAGCAGACCTGGGGCAGGAGAGACCCAGTACTTC,CASRPGAGETQYF
TRBV9,TRBD2,15,TRBJ2-4,TGTGCCAGCAGCGTAGAGGAGGGCCGGGGGGACATTCAGTACTTC,CASSVEEGRGDIQYF
TRBV11-2,TRBD1,14,TRBJ1-5,TGTGCCAGCAGCCCCGGGACAGCTAATCAGCCCCAGCATTTT,CASSPGTANQPQHF
TRBV9,TRBD1,16,TRBJ1-2,TGTGCCAGCAGCGTAGGGAACAGGGGAGCTAACTATGGCTACACCTTC,CASSVGNRGANYGYTF
TRBV7-3,TRBD2,15,TRBJ2-7,TGTGCCAGCAGCCCCGGGGGGGAGGGCTCCTACGAGCAGTACTTC,CASSPGGEGSYEQYF
TRBV30,TRBD2,15,TRBJ2-1,TGTGCCTTGATCAGGAGCCCGACGGGGGGTAATGAGCAGTTCTTC,CALIRSPTGGNEQFF
TRBV10-1,TRBD2,15,TRBJ2-7,TGCGCCAGCAGTCCCCTAGCGGGAGGGCCCTACGAGCAGTACTTC,CASSPLAGGPYEQYF
TRBV7-2,TRBD1,16,TRBJ1-2,TGTGCCAGCAGCCTCGGTTGGGGACAGGGAGGCTATGGCTACACCTTC,CASSLGWGQGGYGYTF
TRBV7-8,NA,14,TRBJ1-5,TGTGCCACGGGGGGGTCAGGCGGGGGTCAGCCCCAGCATTTT,CATGGSGGGQPQHF
TRBV28,TRBD1,15,TRBJ1-6,TGTGCCAGCAGGCGGCCGACAGGGGAGAATTCACCCCTCCACTTT,CASRRPTGENSPLHF
TRBV5-4,TRBD2,17,TRBJ2-1,TGTGCCAGCAGCTCTCTTTCTAGCGGGAGGGTCGACAATGAGCAGTTCTTC,CASSSLSSGRVDNEQFF
TRBV5-6,TRBD1,15,TRBJ2-5,TGTGCCAGCAGCTTCAGTCGTTCAGGGGGAGAGACCCAGTACTTC,CASSFSRSGGETQYF
TRBV2,NA,16,TRBJ1-3,TGTGCCAGCAGTTCAAACGGAGGGAGCTCTGGAAACACCATATATTTT,CASSSNGGSSGNTIYF
TRBV11-2,NA,13,TRBJ1-2,TGTGCCAGCAGTAGAGTAGGGACTTATGGCTACACCTTC,CASSRVGTYGYTF
TRBV27,NA,16,TRBJ2-7,TGTGCCAGCAGTCGCACTAGAAGCGATGTTTACGGCGAGCAGTACTTC,CASSRTRSDVYGEQYF
TRBV18,TRBD1,15,TRBJ1-4,TGTGCCAGCTCACCCCCGGGACAGGGGGGCGAAAAACTGTTTTTT,CASSPPGQGGEKLFF
TRBV30,TRBD1,12,TRBJ2-7,TGTGCCTGGAGTCGGGACAGTTACGAGCAGTACTTC,CAWSRDSYEQYF
TRBV6-5,TRBD1,15,TRBJ2-7,TGTGCCAGCAGTCCAGACCGGGACAGGGGGTACGAGCAGTACTTC,CASSPDRDRGYEQYF
TRBV29-1,TRBD1,14,TRBJ1-2,TGCAGCGTTGAAGAAGGGGGGACAGGGGTAGGCTACACCTTC,CSVEEGGTGVGYTF